This T cell receptor (beta chain) originates from a study of cytomegalovirus exposure and HLA in healthy donors. The PCR made use of 60 Vbeta and 13 Jbeta primers. TCRdb's table, derived via immunoSEQ multiplex PCR, lists solely in-frame clones and lacks some. This table holds some 200,000 clones, around 78% found once. The V gene's germline CDR1 is SQVTM and CDR2 ANQGSEA. CDR3 length: 11 residues. Deletions cut 5 bases from V and 2 bases from J, with 7 bases between. The V gene is TRBV29-1, the J gene TRBJ2-7, with a tentative D call TRBD2 (5 bases). Sequences were obtained from PBMCs. The clonotype comes from a woman in her twenties or thirties in good health and CMV-seropositive. CDR3 amino acids: CSVRETYEQYF. Here the CDR3 DNA reads TGCAGCGTTAGGGAGACCTACGAGCAGTACTTC.